Listed below are T cell receptor beta chains from one sample, sequenced in a study of memory CD4+ T cells and cytomegalovirus serostatus. Sequencing used immunoSEQ multiplex PCR; TCRdb keeps in-frame clones, though not all of them. The sample lists approximately 92,000 clones, 80% occurring once. The sequencing input was memory CD4+ T cells from blood. The receptor set was obtained from an adult in good health and CMV-seropositive. Both conserved end residues are part of each CDR3. D genes are given only for firm matches. Only part of the rows carry a size: once, few, many, or a class if the clone is expanded.

-,-,TRBV5-1,TRBJ2-5,TGCGCCAGCAGCTTAGGGGGCGGGGGTGAGACCCAGTACTTC,CASSLGGGGETQYF
-,-,TRBV7-7,TRBJ2-1,TGTGCTAGCAGCTTAGCGAGGGGCGGCAATGAGCAGTTCTTC,CASSLARGGNEQFF
-,-,TRBV29-1,TRBJ1-4,TGCAGCCCCCCGTCCAGTGAGTGGAATGAAAAACTGTTTTTT,CSPPSSEWNEKLFF
-,TRBD2,TRBV13,TRBJ2-1,TGTGCCAGCAGCTTCTGGACTAGCGGGAGATACTCCTACAATGAGCAGTTCTTC,CASSFWTSGRYSYNEQFF
-,-,TRBV7-9,TRBJ1-2,TGTGCCAGCAGCTCACAGACAGACTATGGCTACACCTTC,CASSSQTDYGYTF
-,-,TRBV5-4,TRBJ2-1,TGTGCCAGCAGCTTGTACGGGACCCACAATGAGCAGTTCTTC,CASSLYGTHNEQFF
once,TRBD2,TRBV28,TRBJ2-7,TGTGCCAGCAGGGGAAGACTAGCGGGAAAGCAGTACTTC,CASRGRLAGKQYF
-,-,TRBV5-4,TRBJ2-3,TGTGCCAGCAGCTTGGACACAGATACGCAGTATTTT,CASSLDTDTQYF
-,TRBD2,TRBV5-4,TRBJ2-3,TGTGCCAGCAGCTTAGCGGGAGCGGGAACAGATACGCAGTATTTT,CASSLAGAGTDTQYF
-,-,TRBV28,TRBJ1-1,TGTGCCAGCAGTTTGAGGGATTCCAACACTGAAGCTTTCTTT,CASSLRDSNTEAFF
-,-,TRBV9,TRBJ1-4,TGTGCCAGCAGCGGCTCCGGGAGGGCCGTGGAAAAACTGTTTTTT,CASSGSGRAVEKLFF
-,-,TRBV4-1,TRBJ2-6,TGCGCCAGCAGCCACGACAGCTCTGGGGCCAACGTCCTGACTTTC,CASSHDSSGANVLTF
-,-,TRBV7-2,TRBJ2-1,TGTGCCAGCAGTGGGGGGTATTACAATGAGCAGTTCTTC,CASSGGYYNEQFF
-,-,TRBV6-5,TRBJ2-7,TGTGCCAGCAGTTACGTAACTGGGGACATTCACGAGCAGTACTTC,CASSYVTGDIHEQYF
few,TRBD2,TRBV4-2,TRBJ2-7,TGTGCCAGCAGCCAAGGGGGGGGGAATGACTACGAGCAGTACTTC,CASSQGGGNDYEQYF
-,-,TRBV9,TRBJ2-3,TGTGCCAGCAGCGTAGCAAAGGGCCTAACTAGCACAGATACGCAGTATTTT,CASSVAKGLTSTDTQYF
-,-,TRBV9,TRBJ1-3,TGTGCCAGCAGCGTAGATGGGGCTGGAAACACCATATATTTT,CASSVDGAGNTIYF
-,-,TRBV18,TRBJ1-4,TGTGCCAGCTCACCACCGGGGGAAGAGGGTGAAAAACTGTTTTTT,CASSPPGEEGEKLFF
few,-,TRBV11-2,TRBJ2-3,TGTGCCAGCAGCTTAGGAGGTGGCCCAGATACGCAGTATTTT,CASSLGGGPDTQYF
-,TRBD2,TRBV5-4,TRBJ2-7,TGTGCCAGCAGCTTGGCGGGCGGGAGGGCCGTTGAGCAGTACTTC,CASSLAGGRAVEQYF
-,-,TRBV21-1,TRBJ2-7,TGTGCCAGCAGCACCCGGCCCGGGACCTCCTACGAGCAGTACTTC,CASSTRPGTSYEQYF
-,-,TRBV5-5,TRBJ2-7,TGTGCCAGCAGCTTAACGACAGTTAGCGGCTACGAGCAGTACTTC,CASSLTTVSGYEQYF
-,-,TRBV5-1,TRBJ2-7,TGCGCCAGCAGCCGAGAACGGAACGAGCAGTACTTC,CASSRERNEQYF
-,TRBD1,TRBV2,TRBJ1-1,TGTGCCGCCAGATCCGTCAGGGGGAGGGACACTGAAGCTTTCTTT,CAARSVRGRDTEAFF
once,TRBD2,TRBV5-1,TRBJ2-7,TGCGCCAGCAGCTTGGACGTAGCGGGAGTGCTAAACGAGCAGTACTTC,CASSLDVAGVLNEQYF
once,TRBD2,TRBV5-1,TRBJ2-5,TGCGCCAGCAGCGTGACTAGCCGTCAAGAGACCCAGTACTTC,CASSVTSRQETQYF
-,TRBD2,TRBV28,TRBJ2-2,TGTGCCAGCAGTTTATTGCTAGCGGGAGGAACCGGGGAGCTGTTTTTT,CASSLLLAGGTGELFF
-,-,TRBV7-9,TRBJ2-7,TGTGCCAGCAGCTTAGTTATAGCGGACTACGAGCAGTACTTC,CASSLVIADYEQYF
-,TRBD1,TRBV7-8,TRBJ1-2,TGTGCCAGCAGCACCCAAAGTGGGACAGTGAGGAACTATGGCTACACCTTC,CASSTQSGTVRNYGYTF
-,-,TRBV2,TRBJ2-7,TGTGCCAGCAGGCAGGACCCCTACGAGCAGTACTTC,CASRQDPYEQYF
-,-,TRBV6-6,TRBJ1-5,TGTGCCAGCAGCACCCAGGGAGAACAGCCCCAGCATTTT,CASSTQGEQPQHF
-,-,TRBV10-3,TRBJ1-2,TGTGCCATCAGCCGGGACGCCGTGGGCTACACCTTC,CAISRDAVGYTF
once,-,TRBV29-1,TRBJ2-5,TGCAGCGTTCTGGACGGACAAGAGACCCAGTACTTC,CSVLDGQETQYF
-,-,TRBV4-3,TRBJ1-3,TGCGCCAGCAGCCAAGAAAGGGGGGCGAGCTCTGGAAACACCATATATTTT,CASSQERGASSGNTIYF